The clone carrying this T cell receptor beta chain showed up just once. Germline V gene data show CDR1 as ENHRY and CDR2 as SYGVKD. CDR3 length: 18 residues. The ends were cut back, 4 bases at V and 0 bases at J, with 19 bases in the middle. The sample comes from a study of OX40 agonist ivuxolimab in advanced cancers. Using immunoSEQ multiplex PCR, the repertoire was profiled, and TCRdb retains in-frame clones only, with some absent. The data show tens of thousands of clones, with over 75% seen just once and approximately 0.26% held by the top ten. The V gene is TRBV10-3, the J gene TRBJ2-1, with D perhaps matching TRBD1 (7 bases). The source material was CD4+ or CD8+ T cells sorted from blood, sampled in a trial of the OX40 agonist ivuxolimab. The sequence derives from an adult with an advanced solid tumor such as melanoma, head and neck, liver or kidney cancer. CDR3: CAISGGDSALSSYNEQFF. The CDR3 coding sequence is TGTGCCATCAGTGGGGGGGACAGCGCATTGAGCTCCTACAATGAGCAGTTCTTC.